This T cell receptor beta chain stems from a study of cytomegalovirus exposure and HLA in healthy donors. As regards this clone: Its specificity is unknown.

The CDR3 covers 15 residues. Trimming left V 0 bases short and J 5 bases short, with 14 bases between. Per germline, CDR1 SGHRS and CDR2 YFSETQ. PCR employed 60 Vbeta and 13 Jbeta primers. Sequenced by immunoSEQ multiplex PCR; TCRdb stores in-frame clones only, minus some. The sample records 150,000 to 250,000 clones, 82% being singletons. General observations from the study: High sensitivity and specificity were reportedly achieved when the classifier diagnosed cytomegalovirus status. Association of a missense DCLRE1C variant with TCR beta V- and J-gene trimming was reported in a later analysis. Equally common other TCR beta chains were less clonally expanded than HLA-associated ones, a later analysis found.

The sequence came from a woman aged 45 to 65 in good health and CMV-seropositive. J is TRBJ1-2 and V is TRBV5-1, with no clear D. The sequenced sample consisted of PBMCs. CDR3 sequence (DNA): TGCGCCAGCAGCTTGGCCGTAGAGGGCGGGTATGGCTACACCTTC. Protein product: CASSLAVEGGYGYTF.